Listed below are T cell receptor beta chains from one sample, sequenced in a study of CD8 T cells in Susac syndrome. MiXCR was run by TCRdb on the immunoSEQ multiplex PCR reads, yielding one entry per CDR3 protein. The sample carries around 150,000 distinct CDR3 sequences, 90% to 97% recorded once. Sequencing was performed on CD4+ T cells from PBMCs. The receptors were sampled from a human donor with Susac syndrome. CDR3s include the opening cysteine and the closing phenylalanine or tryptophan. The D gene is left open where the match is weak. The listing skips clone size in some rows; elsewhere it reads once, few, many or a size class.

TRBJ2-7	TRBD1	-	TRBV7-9	TGTGCCAGCAGGGCGAAAGGGGCGACAGGGGGAAGCTCCTACGAGCAGTACTTC	CASRAKGATGGSSYEQYF
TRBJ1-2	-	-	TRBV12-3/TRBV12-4	TGTGCCAGCACCTGGGGGGATGGCTACACCTTC	CASTWGDGYTF
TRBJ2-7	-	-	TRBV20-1	TGCAGTGCTCCATCCCCCTTGGGACGGAGCAGCTCCTACGAGCAGTACTTC	CSAPSPLGRSSSYEQYF
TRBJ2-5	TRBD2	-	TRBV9	TGTGCCAGCAGTCCCCAACTAGCGCTACAAGAGACCCAGTACTTC	CASSPQLALQETQYF
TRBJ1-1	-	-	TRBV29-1	TGCAGCGTGGACCCGAGGCAGGAGAACACTGAAGCTTTCTTT	CSVDPRQENTEAFF
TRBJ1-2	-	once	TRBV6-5	TGTGCCAGCAGTTACTCGAGTTGGTATGAGGTCGGGGACGAGGATGGCTACACCTTC	CASSYSSWYEVGDEDGYTF
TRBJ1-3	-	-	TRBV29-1	TGCAGCGTGGCACCTCAATCTGGAAACACCATATATTTT	CSVAPQSGNTIYF
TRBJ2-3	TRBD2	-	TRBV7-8	TGTGCCAGCAGCCTTAGCGGGGTTAGGACAGATACGCAGTATTTT	CASSLSGVRTDTQYF
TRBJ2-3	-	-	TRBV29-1	TGCAGCGTAAGCCCAGGTGGTGCAGATACGCAGTATTTT	CSVSPGGADTQYF
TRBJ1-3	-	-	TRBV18	TGTGCCAGCTCACCACAAGTTGGAAACACCATATATTTT	CASSPQVGNTIYF
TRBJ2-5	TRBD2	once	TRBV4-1	TGCGCCAGCAGCCAAGATTCGGGACTATCTCAGGAGACCCAGTACTTC	CASSQDSGLSQETQYF
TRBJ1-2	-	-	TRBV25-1	TGTGCCAGCAGTGGTAGGGATCGTGGCTACACCTTC	CASSGRDRGYTF
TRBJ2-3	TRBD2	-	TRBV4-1	TGCGCCAGCAGCCAAGAAGCCGCGGGGGGGGCAGATACGCAGTATTTT	CASSQEAAGGADTQYF
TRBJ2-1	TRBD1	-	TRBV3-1	TGTGCCAGCAGCCCCGGGCAAAACAGGGGGAATGAGCAGTTCTTC	CASSPGQNRGNEQFF
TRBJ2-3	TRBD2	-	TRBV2	TGTGCCAGCAGTAAGGCGGGACTAGCGGGCTCGGTTGAGTATTTT	CASSKAGLAGSVEYF
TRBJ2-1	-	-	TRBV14	TGTGCCAGCAGCCAAGGTTCCGGACAAAAGTTCTTC	CASSQGSGQKFF
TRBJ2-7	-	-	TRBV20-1	TGCAGTGCTAGAGATTACTACGAGCAGTACTTC	CSARDYYEQYF
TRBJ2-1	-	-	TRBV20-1	TGCAGTGGCGGGGGACAACTAAATGAGCAGTTCTTC	CSGGGQLNEQFF
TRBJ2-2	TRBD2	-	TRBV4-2	TGTGCCAGCAGCCAACTAGCGGGAACCACCGGGGAGCTGTTTTTT	CASSQLAGTTGELFF
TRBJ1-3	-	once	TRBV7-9	TGTGCCAGCAGCCTCTGGGGAAACACCATATATTTT	CASSLWGNTIYF
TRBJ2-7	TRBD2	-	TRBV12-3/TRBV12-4	TGTGCCAGCAGCCAGACTAGCGGGGGCTCCTACGAGCAGTACTTC	CASSQTSGGSYEQYF
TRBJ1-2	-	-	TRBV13	TGTGCCAGCAGTCCCCCGGGGGCGGCCTATGGCTACACCTTC	CASSPPGAAYGYTF
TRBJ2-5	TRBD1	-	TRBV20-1	TGCAGTGAAAAGGGGGCGGTACGAGAGACCCAGTACTTC	CSEKGAVRETQYF
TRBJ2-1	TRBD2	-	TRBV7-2	TGTGCCAGCAGCTCAGGGACTAGCGGGTGGAAGCAGTTCTTC	CASSSGTSGWKQFF
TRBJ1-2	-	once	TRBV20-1	TGCAGTGCAAGGAACAGAGCTAACTATGGCTACACCTTC	CSARNRANYGYTF